Below, one TCR beta chain is given with its context. Its cognate antigen has yet to be identified. No quality values exist for individual bases; no much larger clone is one base distant. The cohort was made up of about 610 healthy bone marrow donors. Cohort members were all nominally healthy when sampled, although unrecorded immune exposures were likely present. The donor tested CMV seropositive and was one of the 289 seropositive cohort members. Every donor gave a peripheral blood sample, and the peripheral blood mononuclear cells from that sample were used for TCR beta sequencing. Genomic DNA was extracted from the blood cell samples with the Qiagen DNeasy Blood Extraction Kit. The method was the immunoSEQ multiplex PCR assay. The multiplex PCR relied on a mix of 60 forward primers for TCR Vbeta segments and 13 reverse primers for TCR Jbeta segments. Amplification of the CDR3 region of rearranged TCR beta genes was performed with a multiplex PCR assay on genomic DNA. The Illumina HiSeq System was used to sequence the amplified TCR beta libraries as 87-base-pair reads. Regarding the original processing steps: A later analysis counted tens of millions of unique TCR beta chains across the 550 to 700 repertoires, and some 11 million of these chains were shared by at least two donors. A nearest-neighbor algorithm error-corrected the raw reads and collapsed the reads into unique sequences, merging closely related sequences to remove PCR and sequencing errors. CDR3 sequences were aligned to IMGT reference sequences to assign V, D and J gene segments. For a sequence to be retained, a match of at least six nucleotides to both a V gene segment and a J gene segment was required. A rearrangement counted as productive if the CDR3 had no stop codons and remained in frame with V and J, and every other rearrangement counted as non-productive. Following IMGT convention, CDR3 was defined as the stretch from the second conserved V-encoded cysteine to the conserved J-encoded phenylalanine. Sequences without an unambiguous match to a single V gene segment were excluded from the earlier analysis of 450 to 750 of the donors. In an earlier analysis of 500 to 750 of the donors, V segments were called functional above 56.7% productive rearrangements and were called segregating when the between-donor standard deviation exceeded 5%. A statistical classification framework was built for diagnosing cytomegalovirus status from the catalog of TCR beta chain sequences. In a later analysis, V and J genes were assigned by comparing TCR nucleotide sequences against IMGT/GENE-DB human TR gene sequences. In a later analysis, CDR3 sequences and most-parsimonious VDJ recombination scenarios were assigned using the TCRdist pipeline. In a later analysis, each TCR beta chain was defined by its CDR3 amino acid sequence together with its V-gene family, and reads without a unique V-gene family were excluded. As a way to deal with suspected cross-contamination and a sequencing artifact, a later analysis dropped roughly 620 nucleotide sequences that were highly shared and had low generation probability. In a later analysis, a clonal expansion index was calculated for each public chain from normalized within-repertoire ranks of inferred template counts. In a later analysis, generation probabilities were computed using a VDJ recombination model fitted to out-of-frame rearrangements, and the results were checked against IGoR. In a later analysis, hypergeometric tests were used to score TCR-TCR, TCR-HLA and TCR-CMV co-occurrence, with a repertoire-size bias correction applied to TCR pairs. A later analysis estimated false discovery rates by permuting HLA or CMV assignments 20 times. In a later analysis, co-occurring TCRs were grouped using DBSCAN, with TCRdist sequence similarity added in when clustering inside HLA-allele-positive subsets. Repertoires with fewer than 30,000 or more than 120,000 public chains, plus five repertoires with anomalous nucleotide sharing, were excluded from co-occurrence clustering. What TCRdb holds here is the immuneACCESS table cut down to in-frame rearrangements. Part of the clones is not present; checked against another copy, under half of the missing clones reflect an unresolved V gene, and the others are unexplained. V and J calls and clone size come straight from that table; D and trimming were deduced from the DNA. This sample has about 240,000 clones in its table, and 70% to 90% of those were observed once. 8% of the sample rests with the top ten.

These data are taken from a study of cytomegalovirus exposure and HLA in healthy donors (dated by TCRdb to the late 2010s). As for the study more broadly: An earlier analysis of several hundred of the donors reported 250 to 300 Gb of sequence data and 117 million unique TCR beta sequences obtained from about 180 million T cells. An early release covering roughly 640 HLA-typed donors comprised about 310 gigabases of sequencing data and 65 million to 100 million unique TCR sequences. Of the roughly 410 genotyped donors, 81% were placed in the genetic ancestry cluster associated with self-reported Caucasian donors. The study aimed to test whether cataloging public T cell receptors could reveal signatures of past pathogen exposure. Using immunosequencing, the study profiled T cell repertoires from 666 subjects and related those repertoires to cytomegalovirus serostatus. Besides the first cohort of roughly 640 subjects, a separate validation cohort made up of 120 different subjects was used. To predict cytomegalovirus infection status, the study combined high-throughput TCR immunosequencing, statistical association of individual TCRs with disease status, and machine learning. A later analysis re-examined previously published TCR beta repertoires from 600 to 700 donors and added high-resolution HLA genotyping to investigate patterns of TCR occurrence. Rather than drawing on any new phenotypic data, the later analysis identified candidate immune exposures from TCR beta sequences and the way those sequences occurred across donors. An earlier analysis of 587 of the donors applied high-throughput TCR beta sequencing to assess whether each TCR beta V gene segment acted as functional or pseudogenic. Donor age, sex, ethnicity and CMV serostatus were collected together with the repertoire data. Genome-wide SNP genotypes for about three fifths of the 666 donors were used in a later genetic analysis, which treated that subset as a discovery cohort. Every discovery cohort repertoire had been produced on one sequencing platform. HLA typing covered class I and class II loci at four-digit resolution. Typing coverage differed by locus: A, B, C, DRB1 and DQB1 were typed in about 629-640 donors, DQA1 in about 550, DPA1 in around 610, and DPB1 in roughly 450. Roughly five DR-DQ haplotypes were handled as single units for association and clustering, since linkage in the cohort was strong. Among approximately 370 genotyped donors of the cohort, an average of about 220,000 unique TCR beta nucleotide sequences was sequenced per donor, of which about 18% were non-productive.

Measured from the cysteine to the phenylalanine, the CDR3 is 17 residues long. Here the CDR3 DNA is all that survives: 51 bases in frame from base 1. The junction shows trimming of 1 base on V and 2 bases on J, plus 14 bases between the germline ends. As encoded in the germline V gene (reference sequence), CDR1 is SEHNR while CDR2 is FQNEAQ. What the study reported, not specific to this receptor: Sequencing depth was assumed to be roughly uniform across donors in the presence/absence analyses, though that assumption may not hold. A later analysis found that TCR association rates varied across HLA loci, with DRB1 alleles showing the most associated TCRs and HLA-C alleles the fewest. Across donors, most TCR sequences were observed very rarely, whereas some public TCRs were present in many individuals. A further reported finding was that TCR beta sequences accurately predicted the HLA-A and HLA-B alleles for most subjects in the first cohort. Only TCR beta chains were sequenced in this cohort, and the absence of alpha or paired-chain data limited detectable features. According to the authors, the approach could potentially be generalized to other disease states and immunological phenotypes. Broadly in line with IMGT annotations, most TCR beta V segments showed up in productive rearrangements about 87% or about 30% of the time in an earlier analysis of around 550 of the donors. Correlated functional status among segregating V segments might reflect linkage disequilibrium, but an unknown experimental factor could not be ruled out. Some IMGT-functional V segments, including TRBV6-2 and TRBV6-3, could not be distinguished by the 87-base-pair reads and were therefore excluded. Specific HLA alleles were associated with some 15,000 TCR beta sequences at a false discovery rate of 0.05 in a later analysis. The classifier was reported to diagnose cytomegalovirus status with high specificity and sensitivity in both the original and validation cohorts. The earlier analysis of 450 to 700 of the donors excluded about 16 rarely observed V segments, including chromosome 9 orphons, because counts were too low. Three of the identified cytomegalovirus-associated TCR beta chains were confirmed in vitro to be specific for cytomegalovirus antigens. V-gene and J-gene trimming of TCR beta chains was associated with a missense DCLRE1C variant in a later genetic analysis, and the association was replicated in an independent cohort. Because HLA typing was missing for some donors at each locus, association tests included only the typed subset. According to a later genetic analysis, donors in an Asian-associated ancestry cluster had fewer N-insertions in productive TCRs than the approximately 670-donor mean. Most CMV-associated TCR beta chains appeared to be HLA-restricted in a later analysis, and the HLA associations seemed to be driven largely by CMV exposure. When HLA alleles, especially DR and DQ, strongly co-occurred, attributing TCR associations to individual alleles was difficult. In a later analysis, HLA-associated TCR beta chains were found to be more clonally expanded and to have lower generation probabilities than equally common non-associated chains. In the study, 150 to 200 TCR beta chains were listed as associated with cytomegalovirus. The only immune exposure information available for the cohort was CMV serostatus. A cluster of highly shared sequence variants was judged likely to be a technical artifact of the sequencing pipeline. In a later analysis, several top co-occurrence clusters were reported to appear linked to parvovirus B19, influenza, CMV and Epstein-Barr virus.

This receptor chain uses TRBV7-9 and TRBJ2-2, with the D gene call left open. What was sequenced was PBMCs. This clonotype was obtained from a woman aged 60-70 years in good health and CMV-seropositive. The DNA sequence reads TGTGCCAGCAGCTTAGGAGGAGCCACTCTAAACACCGGGGAGCTGTTTTTT. Its protein reads: CASSLGGATLNTGELFF.